Described below is a single T cell receptor (beta chain) sequence and its context. Its matching antigen is unknown. The data were taken from a study of T cell responses to AZD1222 COVID-19 vaccine. Overall study findings and caveats: Every sample of the repertoires postdated the peak T cell response. Females outnumbered males among donors, who were mostly white British; clonal diversity was possibly underestimated. Just five or six AZD1222 recipients tested seropositive at baseline.

CDR1 and CDR2 from the germline V gene are SQVTM and ANQGSEA. CDR3 length equals 13 residues. The V and J ends lost 4 bases and 3 bases respectively, with 10 bases between them. Using immunoSEQ multiplex PCR, the repertoire was profiled, and TCRdb retains in-frame clones only, with some absent. The sample has about 76,000 clones, nearly 90% seen once. The sequences come from peripheral blood, collected on day 0 of AZD1222 vaccination. The chain couples TRBV29-1 to TRBJ1-3, with D uncertain. The receptor was derived from an adult in good health. CDR3 bases: TGCAGCGTTGGGCCCGCCGGTGGAAACACCATATATTTT. Its translation: CSVGPAGGNTIYF.